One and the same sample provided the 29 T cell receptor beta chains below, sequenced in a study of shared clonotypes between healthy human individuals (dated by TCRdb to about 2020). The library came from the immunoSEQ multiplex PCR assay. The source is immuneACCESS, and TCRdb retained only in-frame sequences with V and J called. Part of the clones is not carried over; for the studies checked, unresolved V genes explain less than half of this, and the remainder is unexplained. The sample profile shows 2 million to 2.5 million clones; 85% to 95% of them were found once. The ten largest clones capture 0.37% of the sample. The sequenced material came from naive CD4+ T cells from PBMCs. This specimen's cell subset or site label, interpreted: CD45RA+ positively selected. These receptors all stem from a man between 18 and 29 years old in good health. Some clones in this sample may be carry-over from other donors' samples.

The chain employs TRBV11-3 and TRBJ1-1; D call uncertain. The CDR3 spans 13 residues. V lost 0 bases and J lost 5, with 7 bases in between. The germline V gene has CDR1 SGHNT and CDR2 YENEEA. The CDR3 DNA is TGTGCCAGCAGCTTAGAACTGGGGACTGAAGCTTTCTTT. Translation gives CASSLELGTEAFF.

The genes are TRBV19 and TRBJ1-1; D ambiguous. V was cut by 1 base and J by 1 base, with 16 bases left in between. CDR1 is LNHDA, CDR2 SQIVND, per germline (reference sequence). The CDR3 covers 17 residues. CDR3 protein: CASSIGSRLTRNTEAFF. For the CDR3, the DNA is TGTGCCAGTAGTATAGGGTCCCGGTTGACTCGGAACACTGAAGCTTTCTTT.

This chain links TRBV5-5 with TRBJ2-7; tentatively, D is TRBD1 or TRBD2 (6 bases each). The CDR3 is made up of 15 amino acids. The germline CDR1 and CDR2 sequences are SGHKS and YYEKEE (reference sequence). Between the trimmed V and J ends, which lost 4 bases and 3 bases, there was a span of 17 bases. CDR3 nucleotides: TGTGCCAGCAGCCGGACGGGGGCCGGAATCTACGAGCAGTACTTC. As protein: CASSRTGAGIYEQYF.

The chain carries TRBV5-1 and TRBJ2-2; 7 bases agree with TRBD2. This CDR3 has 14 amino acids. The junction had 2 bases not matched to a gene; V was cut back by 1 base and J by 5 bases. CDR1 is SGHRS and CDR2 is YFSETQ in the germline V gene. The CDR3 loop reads CASSLTSETGELFF. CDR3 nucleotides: TGCGCCAGCAGCTTGACTAGCGAGACCGGGGAGCTGTTTTTT.

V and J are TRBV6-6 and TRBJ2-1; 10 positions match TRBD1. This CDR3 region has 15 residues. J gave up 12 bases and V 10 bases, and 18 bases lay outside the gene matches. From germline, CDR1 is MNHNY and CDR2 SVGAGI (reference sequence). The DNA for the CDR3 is TGTGCCACCACCGGGACAGGGGATGTGGCGGTTGTGCAGTTCTTC. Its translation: CATTGTGDVAVVQFF.

The CDR3 protein is CASSPTLGSVQPQHF. In DNA form, the CDR3 reads TGTGCCAGCAGTCCTACCCTCGGATCCGTACAGCCCCAGCATTTT. The chain uses TRBV27 and TRBJ1-5; D ambiguous. Per the germline V gene, CDR1 is MNHEY and CDR2 is SMNVEV (reference sequence). Trimming cost V 5 bases and J 7 bases, with 18 bases left between them. CDR3 length equals 15 residues.

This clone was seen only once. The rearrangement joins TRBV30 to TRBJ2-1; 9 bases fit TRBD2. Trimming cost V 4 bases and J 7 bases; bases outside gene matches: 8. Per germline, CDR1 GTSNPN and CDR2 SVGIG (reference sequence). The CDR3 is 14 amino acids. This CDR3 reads CAWTGTSPQNEQFF. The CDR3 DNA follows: TGTGCCTGGACCGGGACTAGCCCCCAAAATGAGCAGTTCTTC.

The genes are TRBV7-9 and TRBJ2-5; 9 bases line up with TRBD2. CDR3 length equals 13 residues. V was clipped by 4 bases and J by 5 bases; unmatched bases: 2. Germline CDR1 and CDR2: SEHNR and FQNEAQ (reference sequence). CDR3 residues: CASSSSGAETQYF. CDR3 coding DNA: TGTGCCAGCAGCTCTAGCGGGGCGGAGACCCAGTACTTC. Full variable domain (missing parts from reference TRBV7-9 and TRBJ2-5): DTGVSQNPRHKITKRGQNVTFRCDPISEHNRLYWYRQTLGQGPEFLTYFQNEAQLEKSRLLSDRFSAERPKGSFSTLEIQRTEQGDSAMYLCASSSSGAETQYFGPGTRLLVL.

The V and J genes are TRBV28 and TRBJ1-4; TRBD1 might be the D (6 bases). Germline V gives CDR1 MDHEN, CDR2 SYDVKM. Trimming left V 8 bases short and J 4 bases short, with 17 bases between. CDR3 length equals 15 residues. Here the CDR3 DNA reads TGTGCCAGCTCCCCTGGGGGCGGGTATAATGAAAAACTGTTTTTT. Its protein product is CASSPGGGYNEKLFF.

CDR3 in DNA: TGTGCCAGCAGCTTATTGCCAGGGAGCTCCTACGAGCAGTACTTC. Its protein product is CASSLLPGSSYEQYF. V usage is TRBV7-2 and J usage is TRBJ2-7; D is possibly TRBD1 or TRBD2 (5 bases each). Germline assignment: CDR1 SGHTA and CDR2 FQGNSA. The CDR3 is 15 residues long. V lost 2 bases and J lost 0, with 11 bases in between.

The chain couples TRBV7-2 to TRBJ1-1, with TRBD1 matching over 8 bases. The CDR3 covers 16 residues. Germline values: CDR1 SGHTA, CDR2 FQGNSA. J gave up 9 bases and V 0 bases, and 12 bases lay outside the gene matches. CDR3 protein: CASSLARSSQGAKAFF. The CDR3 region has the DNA TGTGCCAGCAGCTTAGCCCGGTCGTCTCAGGGGGCAAAAGCTTTCTTT.

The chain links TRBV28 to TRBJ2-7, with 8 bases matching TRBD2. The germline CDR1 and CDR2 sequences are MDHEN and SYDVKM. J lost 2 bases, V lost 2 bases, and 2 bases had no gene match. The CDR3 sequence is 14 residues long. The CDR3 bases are TGTGCCAGCAGTTTAAAAGCGGGAGCCTACGAGCAGTACTTC. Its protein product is CASSLKAGAYEQYF.

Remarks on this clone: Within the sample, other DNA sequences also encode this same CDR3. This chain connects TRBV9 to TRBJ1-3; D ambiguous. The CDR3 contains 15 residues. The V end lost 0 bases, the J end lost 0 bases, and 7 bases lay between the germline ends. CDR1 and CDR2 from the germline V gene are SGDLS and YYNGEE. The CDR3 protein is CASSVAPSSGNTIYF. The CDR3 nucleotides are TGTGCCAGCAGCGTAGCACCTTCCTCTGGAAACACCATATATTTT.

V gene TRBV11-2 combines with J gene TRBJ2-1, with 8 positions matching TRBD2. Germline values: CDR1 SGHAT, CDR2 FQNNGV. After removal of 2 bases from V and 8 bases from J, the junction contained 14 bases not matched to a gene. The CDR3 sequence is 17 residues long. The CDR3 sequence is CASSLSLNSGRFDEQFF. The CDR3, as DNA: TGTGCCAGCAGCTTAAGTCTCAACAGCGGGAGATTCGATGAGCAGTTCTTC. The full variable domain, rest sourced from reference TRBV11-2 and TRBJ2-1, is EAGVAQSPRYKIIEKRQSVAFWCNPISGHATLYWYQQILGQGPKLLIQFQNNGVVDDSQLPKDRFSAERLKGVDSTLKIQPAKLEDSAVYLCASSLSLNSGRFDEQFFGPGTRLTVL.

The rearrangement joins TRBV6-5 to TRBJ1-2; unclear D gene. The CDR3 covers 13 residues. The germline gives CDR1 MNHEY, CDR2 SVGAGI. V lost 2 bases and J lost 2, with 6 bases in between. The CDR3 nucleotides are TGTGCCAGCAGTTACCCAATGAACTATGGCTACACCTTC. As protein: CASSYPMNYGYTF.

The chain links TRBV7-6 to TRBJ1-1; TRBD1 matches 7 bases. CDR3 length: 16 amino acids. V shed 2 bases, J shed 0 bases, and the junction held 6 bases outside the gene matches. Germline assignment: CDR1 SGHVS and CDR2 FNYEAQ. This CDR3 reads CASSLTQGDMNTEAFF. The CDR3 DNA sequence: TGTGCCAGCAGCTTAACGCAGGGGGATATGAACACTGAAGCTTTCTTT. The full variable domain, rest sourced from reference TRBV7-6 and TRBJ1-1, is GAGVSQSPRYKVTKRGQDVALRCDPISGHVSLYWYRQALGQGPEFLTYFNYEAQQDKSGLPNDRFSAERPEGSISTLTIQRTEQRDSAMYRCASSLTQGDMNTEAFFGQGTRLTVV.

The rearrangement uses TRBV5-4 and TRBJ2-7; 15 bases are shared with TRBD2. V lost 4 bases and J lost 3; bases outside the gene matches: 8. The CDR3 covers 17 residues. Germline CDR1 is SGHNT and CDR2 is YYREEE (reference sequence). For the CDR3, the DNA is TGTGCCAGCAGCATCGGACTAGCGGGAGGGCCCAACTACGAGCAGTACTTC. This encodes CASSIGLAGGPNYEQYF.

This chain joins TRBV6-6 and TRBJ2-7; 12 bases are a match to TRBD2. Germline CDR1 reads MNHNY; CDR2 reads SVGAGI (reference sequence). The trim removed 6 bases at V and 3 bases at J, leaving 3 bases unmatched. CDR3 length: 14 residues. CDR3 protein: CASRRGLAGYEQYF. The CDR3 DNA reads TGTGCCAGCAGACGGGGACTAGCGGGCTACGAGCAGTACTTC.

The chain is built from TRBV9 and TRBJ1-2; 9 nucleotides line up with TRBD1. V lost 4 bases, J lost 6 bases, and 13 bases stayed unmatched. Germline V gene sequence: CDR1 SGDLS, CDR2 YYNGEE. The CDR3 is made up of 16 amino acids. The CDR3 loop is CASSQMPGQGSHGYTF. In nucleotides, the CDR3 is TGTGCCAGCAGCCAAATGCCGGGACAGGGAAGCCATGGCTACACCTTC.

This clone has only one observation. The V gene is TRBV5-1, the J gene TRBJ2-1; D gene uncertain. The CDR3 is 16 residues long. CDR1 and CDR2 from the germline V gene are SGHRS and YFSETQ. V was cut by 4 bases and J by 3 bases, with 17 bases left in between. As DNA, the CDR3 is TGCGCCAGCAGCCCCCGGACCGTGATGAGCTACAATGAGCAGTTCTTC. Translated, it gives CASSPRTVMSYNEQFF.

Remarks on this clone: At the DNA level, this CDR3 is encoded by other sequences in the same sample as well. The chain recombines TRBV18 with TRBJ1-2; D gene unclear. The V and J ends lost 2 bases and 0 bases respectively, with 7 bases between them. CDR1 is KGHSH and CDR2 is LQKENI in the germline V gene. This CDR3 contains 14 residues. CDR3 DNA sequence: TGTGCCAGCTCACCAGGAGATACTAACTATGGCTACACCTTC. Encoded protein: CASSPGDTNYGYTF.

CDR3 region: CASSWKLGMGLANYGYTF. CDR3 in DNA: TGTGCCAGCAGTTGGAAACTTGGAATGGGACTGGCAAACTATGGCTACACCTTC. The chain links TRBV11-2 to TRBJ1-2, with D tentatively TRBD1 (5 bases). In germline, CDR1 is SGHAT, CDR2 FQNNGV. V lost 6 bases and J 2 bases, leaving 25 bases between the germline ends. This CDR3 has 18 residues. The full variable domain, rest sourced from reference TRBV11-2 and TRBJ1-2, is EAGVAQSPRYKIIEKRQSVAFWCNPISGHATLYWYQQILGQGPKLLIQFQNNGVVDDSQLPKDRFSAERLKGVDSTLKIQPAKLEDSAVYLCASSWKLGMGLANYGYTFGSGTRLTVV.

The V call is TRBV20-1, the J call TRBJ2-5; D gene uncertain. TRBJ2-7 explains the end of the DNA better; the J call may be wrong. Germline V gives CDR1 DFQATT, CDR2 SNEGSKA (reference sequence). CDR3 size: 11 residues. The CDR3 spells CSARAVYEQYF. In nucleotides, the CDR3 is TGCAGTGCTAGGGCCGTCTACGAGCAGTACTTC.

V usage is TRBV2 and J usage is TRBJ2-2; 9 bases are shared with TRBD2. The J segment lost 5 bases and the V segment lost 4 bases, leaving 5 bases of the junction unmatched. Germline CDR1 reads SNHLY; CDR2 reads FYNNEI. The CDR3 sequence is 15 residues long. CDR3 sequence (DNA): TGTGCCAGCAGTGCTGCGGGAGGGCGAACCGGGGAGCTGTTTTTT. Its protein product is CASSAAGGRTGELFF.

The CDR3 protein is CASSSRVSGNTIYF. Written as DNA, the CDR3 is TGTGCCAGCAGTTCACGGGTCTCTGGAAACACCATATATTTT. This sequence joins TRBV27 and TRBJ1-3; D ambiguous. Trimming pared 4 bases from V and 0 bases from J, leaving 7 bases between. The CDR3 spans 14 residues. The germline CDR1 and CDR2 sequences are MNHEY and SMNVEV (reference sequence).

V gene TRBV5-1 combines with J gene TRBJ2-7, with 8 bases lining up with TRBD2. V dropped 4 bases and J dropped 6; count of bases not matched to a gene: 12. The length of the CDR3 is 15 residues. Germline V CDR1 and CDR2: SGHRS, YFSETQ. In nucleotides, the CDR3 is TGCGCCAGCAGCCTGGGTGCCAGCGGGAGTTTCGAGCAGTACTTC. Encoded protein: CASSLGASGSFEQYF. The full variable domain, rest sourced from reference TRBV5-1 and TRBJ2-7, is KAGVTQTPRYLIKTRGQQVTLSCSPISGHRSVSWYQQTPGQGLQFLFEYFSETQRNKGNFPGRFSGRQFSNSRSEMNVSTLELGDSALYLCASSLGASGSFEQYFGPGTRLTVT.

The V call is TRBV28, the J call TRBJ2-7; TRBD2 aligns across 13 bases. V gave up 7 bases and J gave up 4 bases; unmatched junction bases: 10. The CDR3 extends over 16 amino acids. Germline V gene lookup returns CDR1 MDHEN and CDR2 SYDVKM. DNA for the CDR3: TGTGCCAGCACGTCCGGACTAGCGGGAGTACGATACGAGCAGTACTTC. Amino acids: CASTSGLAGVRYEQYF.

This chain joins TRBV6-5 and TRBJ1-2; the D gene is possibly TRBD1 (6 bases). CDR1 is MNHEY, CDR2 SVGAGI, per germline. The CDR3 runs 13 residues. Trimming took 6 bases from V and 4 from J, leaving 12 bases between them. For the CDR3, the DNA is TGTGCCAGCAGGGATACAGGGACCTATGGCTACACCTTC. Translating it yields CASRDTGTYGYTF.

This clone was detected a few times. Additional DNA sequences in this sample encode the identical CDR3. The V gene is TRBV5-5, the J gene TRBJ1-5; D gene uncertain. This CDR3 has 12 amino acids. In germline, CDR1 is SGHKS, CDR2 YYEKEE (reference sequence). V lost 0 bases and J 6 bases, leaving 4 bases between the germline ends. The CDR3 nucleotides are TGTGCCAGCAGCTTGGAGGGTCAGCCCCAGCATTTT. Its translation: CASSLEGQPQHF.